A selection of T cell receptor beta chains follows, all from one sample in a study of CD8 T cells in ankylosing spondylitis. MiXCR, applied by TCRdb to the 5' RACE reads, yields one record per CDR3 protein. The top ten hold approximately 5.5% of the sample, which has around 99,000 distinct CDR3 sequences, about 9% seen once. The sequenced material came from blood, either unsorted or a sorted T cell fraction (not recorded which). Every receptor here comes from a male donor with ankylosing spondylitis or in good health (not recorded which). Each CDR3 is given with its conserved first and last residue. The D gene is left open where the match is weak. Size values are once, few and many counts, or a class for expanded clones, and some rows have none.

v_call,clone_size,j_call,d_call,cdr3_aa,cdr3_nt
TRBV12-3/TRBV12-4,few,TRBJ2-3,TRBD2,CASCLPGTSGAIYTDTQYF,TGTGCCAGCTGTTTACCGGGGACTAGCGGGGCGATTTACACAGATACGCAGTATTTT
TRBV12-3/TRBV12-4,many,TRBJ2-1,TRBD1,CASSLRQGGDNEQFF,TGTGCCAGCAGTTTACGACAGGGTGGGGACAATGAGCAGTTCTTC
TRBV5-1,many,TRBJ2-5,TRBD2,CASSPTSGGVYQETQYF,TGCGCCAGCAGCCCGACCTCGGGAGGGGTTTACCAAGAGACCCAGTACTTC
TRBV5-1,many,TRBJ1-1,-,CASSLNPIYRLNTEAFF,TGCGCCAGCAGCTTGAATCCCATATATCGCCTGAACACTGAAGCTTTCTTT
TRBV29-1,many,TRBJ1-2,-,CSVEGGSAGYTF,TGCAGCGTTGAAGGGGGCTCGGCTGGCTACACCTTC
TRBV28,many,TRBJ2-1,-,CASSFRGPESYNEQFF,TGTGCCAGCAGTTTCCGTGGGCCAGAGTCCTACAATGAGCAGTTCTTC
TRBV12-3/TRBV12-4,-,TRBJ2-7,TRBD2,CASSSSSSGADYEQYF,TGTGCCAGCAGTTCGTCGTCTAGCGGAGCAGACTACGAGCAGTACTTC
TRBV28,few,TRBJ2-5,-,CASSFSGVLGLGETQYF,TGTGCCAGCAGTTTTAGTGGGGTACTCGGGCTAGGGGAGACCCAGTACTTC
TRBV29-1,-,TRBJ2-7,-,CSVRRDTSYEQYF,TGCAGCGTTAGGCGGGACACCTCCTACGAGCAGTACTTC
TRBV12-3/TRBV12-4,many,TRBJ2-1,-,CASSFVNWGKNNEQFF,TGTGCCAGCAGTTTCGTTAACTGGGGTAAAAACAATGAGCAGTTCTTC
TRBV20-1,many,TRBJ2-7,-,CSARTNNRYEQYF,TGCAGTGCCAGGACTAATAACCGCTACGAGCAGTACTTC
TRBV29-1,few,TRBJ2-3,-,CSVLDTDTQYF,TGCAGCGTACTAGACACAGATACGCAGTATTTT
TRBV14,many,TRBJ2-4,-,CASSREEYGKNIQYF,TGTGCCAGCAGCCGCGAGGAATATGGCAAAAACATTCAGTACTTC
TRBV5-6,many,TRBJ1-5,-,CASPLDNQPQHF,TGTGCCAGCCCCTTAGATAATCAGCCCCAGCATTTT
TRBV7-3,many,TRBJ2-2,TRBD1,CASSPRPGTGVGVTGELFF,TGTGCCAGCAGCCCCCGTCCCGGGACAGGGGTCGGAGTGACCGGGGAGCTGTTTTTT
TRBV6-1,many,TRBJ1-6,-,CASSEEGTAGALHF,TGTGCCAGCAGTGAAGAGGGGACCGCCGGCGCCCTCCACTTT
TRBV7-2,many,TRBJ2-7,-,CASSPIVDGYYEQYF,TGTGCCAGCAGCCCCATAGTGGACGGATACTACGAGCAGTACTTC
TRBV24-1,many,TRBJ2-5,-,CATSDLWQETQYF,TGTGCCACCAGTGACCTCTGGCAAGAGACCCAGTACTTC
TRBV2,many,TRBJ2-2,-,CASRAAGELFF,TGTGCCAGCAGGGCAGCCGGGGAGCTGTTTTTT
TRBV28,many,TRBJ2-1,-,CASSIRAGIYNEQFF,TGTGCCAGCAGTATCCGGGCAGGCATCTACAATGAGCAGTTCTTC
TRBV28,many,TRBJ2-7,-,CASSPIGQDYLSSYEQYF,TGTGCCAGCAGTCCTATCGGACAGGACTACCTGAGCTCCTACGAGCAGTACTTC
TRBV20-1,many,TRBJ1-5,-,CSASGSARPQHF,TGCAGTGCTAGTGGGTCTGCTCGGCCCCAGCATTTT
TRBV2,-,TRBJ1-5,-,CASSDIGTRANQPQHF,TGTGCCAGCAGTGATATAGGTACACGGGCCAATCAGCCCCAGCATTTT
TRBV7-3,many,TRBJ2-3,TRBD1,CASSLTPGGYLGTDTQYF,TGTGCCAGCAGCTTAACGCCAGGGGGCTACTTAGGTACAGATACGCAGTATTTT
TRBV7-8,-,TRBJ2-3,-,CASNLVPDTQYF,TGTGCCAGCAACTTAGTTCCAGATACGCAGTATTTT
TRBV11-2,-,TRBJ2-1,-,CAISRTSGGGRGEQFF,TGTGCCATCAGCCGGACTAGTGGGGGGGGCCGAGGTGAGCAGTTCTTC
TRBV7-2,many,TRBJ2-3,-,CASSSDLDSSTDTQYF,TGTGCCAGCAGCTCCGACTTGGACAGTAGCACAGATACGCAGTATTTT
TRBV18,many,TRBJ1-5,TRBD1,CASSSGTATGQPQHF,TGTGCCAGCTCATCCGGGACAGCAACAGGACAGCCCCAGCATTTT
TRBV12-3/TRBV12-4,many,TRBJ2-7,-,CASSPLGHEQYF,TGTGCCAGCAGTCCCTTGGGTCACGAGCAGTACTTC
TRBV12-3/TRBV12-4,many,TRBJ1-2,-,CASSLVPNYGYTF,TGTGCCAGCAGTTTGGTCCCTAACTATGGCTACACCTTC
TRBV5-1,many,TRBJ2-7,-,CASSLEGRAYEQYF,TGCGCCAGCAGCTTGGAGGGACGGGCCTACGAGCAGTACTTC
TRBV20-1,many,TRBJ2-1,-,CSARGLVDEQFF,TGCAGTGCTAGGGGCCTGGTGGATGAGCAGTTCTTC
TRBV12-3/TRBV12-4,many,TRBJ2-5,-,CASSRGTQETQYF,TGTGCCAGCAGCCGCGGGACCCAAGAGACCCAGTACTTC
TRBV10-3,many,TRBJ2-4,-,CAISREGLNIQYF,TGTGCCATCAGTAGAGAAGGGCTAAACATTCAGTACTTC
TRBV7-2,many,TRBJ1-5,-,CASSFLGVQPQHF,TGTGCCAGCAGCTTTCTCGGGGTTCAGCCCCAGCATTTT
TRBV19,many,TRBJ2-3,TRBD2,CASSLYYLAGPPDTQYF,TGTGCCAGTAGTCTATACTACTTAGCGGGCCCTCCAGATACGCAGTATTTT
TRBV28,-,TRBJ2-2,-,CASSLKGDTGELFF,TGTGCCAGCAGTTTAAAGGGAGACACCGGGGAGCTGTTTTTT
TRBV29-1,many,TRBJ2-1,TRBD2,CSVVAQMMGGGEFF,TGCAGCGTTGTGGCCCAAATGATGGGCGGGGGAGAGTTCTTC
TRBV7-6,many,TRBJ1-1,TRBD1,CASSLAYRDRSRMMNTEAFF,TGTGCCAGCAGCTTAGCGTATAGGGACAGGTCCCGAATGATGAACACTGAAGCTTTCTTT